A single sample is the source of the 9 T cell receptor beta chains below, sequenced in a study of blood T cell repertoires in COVID-19. Sequencing used immunoSEQ multiplex PCR; TCRdb keeps in-frame clones, though not all of them. There are 68,000 or so clones in the sample; more than 70% occur only once, and roughly 3.7% lies in the top ten. Sequences were obtained from peripheral blood. Receptors were obtained from a man between 50 and 59 years old with acute or convalescent COVID-19.

This clone has more than one count but fewer than ten. V is TRBV3-1 (or the pseudogene TRBV3-2) and J is TRBJ1-1; D is ambiguous. CDR1 LGHDT and CDR2 YNNKEL come from the germline V gene (reference sequence). Between the trimmed V and J ends, which lost 4 bases and 2 bases, there was a span of 11 bases. CDR3 length equals 14 residues. CDR3 residues: CASSLTSANTEAFF. CDR3 nucleotide sequence: TGTGCCAGCAGCCTCACGAGCGCCAACACTGAAGCTTTCTTT.

This clone was seen only once. The chain recombines TRBV3-1 (or the pseudogene TRBV3-2) with TRBJ2-1, with D tentatively TRBD2 (6 bases). Trimming took off 0 bases at V and 0 bases at J, with 15 bases between the two ends. Per germline, CDR1 LGHDT and CDR2 YNNKEL (reference sequence). This CDR3 comprises 18 residues. The CDR3 nucleotides read TGTGCCAGCAGCCAAGACGACCGGCGGGGAAGCTCCTACAATGAGCAGTTCTTC. Amino acids: CASSQDDRRGSSYNEQFF.

The rearrangement uses TRBV7-9 and TRBJ1-1, with 7 bases that match TRBD1. Germline V gives CDR1 SEHNR, CDR2 FQNEAQ (reference sequence). This CDR3 has 15 amino acids. Germline trimming cut 0 bases from V and 5 bases from J; bases unmatched to any gene: 6. CDR3 coding DNA: TGTGCCAGCAGCTTAGCGGACAGGAGGATGACTGAAGCTTTCTTT. Its translation: CASSLADRRMTEAFF.

The V call is TRBV5-5, the J call TRBJ1-5; D unresolved. The CDR3 contains 16 residues. V was shortened by 0 bases and J by 4 bases, with 14 bases between the two germline ends. Germline V gene data show CDR1 as SGHKS and CDR2 as YYEKEE (reference sequence). The CDR3 protein is CASSLEQVRGNQPQHF. CDR3 in DNA: TGTGCCAGCAGCTTGGAGCAGGTACGGGGTAATCAGCCCCAGCATTTT.

This CDR3 reads CASSWGQDVSGLHF. Written as DNA, the CDR3 is TGTGCCAGCAGTTGGGGACAGGACGTTTCTGGCCTCCACTTT. V is TRBV6-5 and J is TRBJ1-6, with 8 nucleotides matching TRBD1. Germline V gives CDR1 MNHEY, CDR2 SVGAGI. V trimming: 4 bases; J trimming: 15 bases; junction bases outside the gene matches: 11. There are 14 residues in the CDR3.

The chain joins TRBV30 to TRBJ2-5, with D possibly being TRBD1 (6 bases). Germline assignment: CDR1 GTSNPN and CDR2 SVGIG (reference sequence). Deletions cut 4 bases from V and 1 base from J, with 10 bases between. CDR3 length equals 13 residues. The CDR3 reads CAWKETGQETQYF. DNA of the CDR3: TGTGCCTGGAAAGAGACAGGCCAAGAGACCCAGTACTTC.

This clone appeared once. The V and J genes are TRBV7-9 and TRBJ2-1, with 9 bases aligning to TRBD1. The CDR3 runs to 17 residues. The V gene end was trimmed by 3 bases and the J gene end by 6 bases; junction bases not matched to a gene: 12. Germline V gene sequence: CDR1 SEHNR, CDR2 FQNEAQ (reference sequence). The CDR3 loop is CASSFRAGQGKGNEQFF. The CDR3 region has the DNA TGTGCCAGCAGCTTCCGGGCGGGACAGGGTAAAGGCAATGAGCAGTTCTTC.

The J gene is TRBJ2-7, the V gene TRBV5-1; D is unclear. Looked up from germline, CDR1 is SGHRS and CDR2 is YFSETQ. V was pared by 2 bases and J by 2 bases, with 14 bases between. The CDR3 runs 15 residues. The CDR3 DNA sequence: TGCGCCAGCAGCTTTTTAGAGACTTCACCCTACGAGCAGTACTTC. This translates into CASSFLETSPYEQYF.

This chain joins TRBV12-3 or TRBV12-4 and TRBJ2-2, with D perhaps matching TRBD1 (5 bases). The CDR3 is 12 residues long. Trimming stripped 7 bases from V and 5 bases from J, with 8 bases between. The CDR3 spells CASTGHTGELFF. The CDR3 DNA reads as TGTGCCAGCACCGGACATACCGGGGAGCTGTTTTTT.